This T cell receptor (beta chain) was retrieved from a study of blood T cells in healthy people across ages. Between the trimmed V and J ends, which lost 4 bases and 4 bases, there was a span of 10 bases. The CDR3 is 13 residues long. Germline assignment: CDR1 SGHDN and CDR2 FVKESK. Study-wide results and caveats: Both higher diversity and more naive CD4+ cells marked long-lived donors when set against aged donors. Percentage of naive T cells showed a strong correlation with TCR beta diversity.

The second PCR ran roughly 6 to 11 cycles with a sample-barcoded 5' primer and J-beta primers. Each cDNA molecule, via a template-switch adaptor with 12 random nucleotides, was tagged. TCRdb recomputed calls from the 5' RACE reads with MiXCR, one row per CDR3 protein. This repertoire shows 1.5 million to 2 million distinct CDR3 sequences, approximately 28% found once; its top ten account for 7.7%. This clonotype was seen once. The antigen is undetermined. In terms of origin and age, donors were healthy Caucasian individuals from Russia aged about 6 to 90. The specimen sequenced was blood. This TCR was sampled from a woman in her twenties or thirties in good health. The chain recombines TRBV14 with TRBJ1-1; D uncertain. The DNA for the CDR3 is TGTGCCAGCAGCCCCCATCCCCTCACTGAAGCTTTCTTT. It is translated as CASSPHPLTEAFF.